A selection of T cell receptor beta chains follows, all from one sample in a study of T cells expressing NK-cell markers. TCRdb reworked the 5' RACE reads into one entry per CDR3 protein, no DNA. The sample includes 400,000 to 550,000 distinct CDR3 sequences. The sample comprised blood T cells: a sorted CD56 or NKG2C T cell subset, CD4+ or CD8+ T cells, or bulk PBMC T cells (not recorded which). The receptors stem from a woman aged 18 to 69 in good health. CDR3s include the opening cysteine and the closing phenylalanine or tryptophan.

J gene: TRBJ2-1; V gene: TRBV12-3/TRBV12-4; CDR3 protein: CASSFRSNSRSDEQFF
J gene: TRBJ2-1; V gene: TRBV6-1; CDR3 protein: CASKLAGGNNNEQFF
J gene: TRBJ1-1; V gene: TRBV5-1; CDR3 protein: CASSLAAGGTPEAFF
J gene: TRBJ2-5; V gene: TRBV7-9; CDR3 protein: CASSQRQGWARETQYF
J gene: TRBJ2-7; V gene: TRBV2; CDR3 protein: CASSEDLQDLTRKYEQYF
J gene: TRBJ2-3; V gene: TRBV5-5; CDR3 protein: CASSLDRPSTDTQYF
J gene: TRBJ2-2; V gene: TRBV5-4; CDR3 protein: CASSPWAGDITGELFF
J gene: TRBJ1-6; V gene: TRBV7-2; CDR3 protein: CASSAVSSYNSPLHF
J gene: TRBJ2-1; V gene: TRBV20-1; CDR3 protein: CSVSPGPSSYNEQFF
J gene: TRBJ1-4; V gene: TRBV7-9; CDR3 protein: CASSPGTAATNEKLFF
J gene: TRBJ2-1; V gene: TRBV6-1; CDR3 protein: CASSEEAGGSYNEQFF
J gene: TRBJ2-5; V gene: TRBV12-3/TRBV12-4; CDR3 protein: CASSLEDRNGETQYF
J gene: TRBJ1-1; V gene: TRBV5-4; CDR3 protein: CASSFSTGLNTEAFF